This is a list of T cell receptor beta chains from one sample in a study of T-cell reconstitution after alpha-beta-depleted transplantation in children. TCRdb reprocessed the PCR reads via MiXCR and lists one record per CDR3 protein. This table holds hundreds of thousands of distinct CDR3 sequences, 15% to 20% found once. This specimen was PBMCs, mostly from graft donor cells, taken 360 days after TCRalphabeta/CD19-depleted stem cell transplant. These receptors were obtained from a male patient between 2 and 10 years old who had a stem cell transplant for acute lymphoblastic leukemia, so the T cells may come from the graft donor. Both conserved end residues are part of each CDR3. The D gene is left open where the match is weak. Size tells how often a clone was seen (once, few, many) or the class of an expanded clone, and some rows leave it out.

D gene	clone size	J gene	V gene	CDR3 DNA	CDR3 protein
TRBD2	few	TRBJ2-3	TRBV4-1	TGCGCCAGCAGCCATAGCGGGAATGGCGCAGATACGCAGTATTTT	CASSHSGNGADTQYF
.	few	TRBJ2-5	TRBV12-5	TGTGCTAGTGGTTTGGTACTTCGGTCCGAGACCCAGTACTTC	CASGLVLRSETQYF
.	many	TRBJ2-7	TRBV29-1	TGCAGCGTTTTTAGCGGAGAAGCCTACGAGCAGTACTTC	CSVFSGEAYEQYF
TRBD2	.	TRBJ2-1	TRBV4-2	TGTGCCAGCAGCCTGACTAGCGGGAGGGCTGAGCAGTTCTTC	CASSLTSGRAEQFF
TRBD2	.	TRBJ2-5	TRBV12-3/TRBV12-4	TGTGCCAGCAGTTTAGGACTAGCGGGAGGATTCCAAGAGACCCAGTACTTC	CASSLGLAGGFQETQYF
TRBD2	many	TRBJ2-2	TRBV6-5	TGTGCCAGCAGTTACAACCCCCCGGGACTAGCGCCGAACACCGGGGAGCTGTTTTTT	CASSYNPPGLAPNTGELFF
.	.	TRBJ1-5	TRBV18	TGTGCCAGCTCACCTAACACTCAGGGGATTCAGCCCCAGCATTTT	CASSPNTQGIQPQHF
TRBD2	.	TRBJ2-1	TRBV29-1	TGCAGCGTTGGGAGCGGGGCAGGCCACAATGAGCAGTTCTTC	CSVGSGAGHNEQFF
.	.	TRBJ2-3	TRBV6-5	TGTGCCAGCAGACTCGGACCCACCACAGATACGCAGTATTTT	CASRLGPTTDTQYF
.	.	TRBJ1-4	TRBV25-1	TGTGCCAGCAGTGTCCGGGAGGAGGAAAAACTGTTTTTT	CASSVREEEKLFF
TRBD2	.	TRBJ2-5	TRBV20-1	TGCAGTGCTAGGGCAGCGGGAGTTGTGGAGACCCAGTACTTC	CSARAAGVVETQYF
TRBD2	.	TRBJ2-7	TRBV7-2	TGTGCCAGCAGCTTGAGCGCGCAGGCCGGGACTAAGTCCTACGAGCAGTACTTC	CASSLSAQAGTKSYEQYF
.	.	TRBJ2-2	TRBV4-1	TGCGCCAGCAGCCAAGGGACAGTGGTTTGGCCCGGGGAGCTGTTTTTT	CASSQGTVVWPGELFF
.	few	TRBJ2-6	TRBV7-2	TGTGCCAGCAGCACCTATCCTCAAACGACTGGGGCCAACGTCCTGACTTTC	CASSTYPQTTGANVLTF
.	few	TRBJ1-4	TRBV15	TGTGCCACCGGGGTAAATAATGAAAAACTGTTTTTT	CATGVNNEKLFF
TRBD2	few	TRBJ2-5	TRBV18	TGTGCCAGCTCACCACTAGCGGGGGAGGTAGAGACCCAGTACTTC	CASSPLAGEVETQYF
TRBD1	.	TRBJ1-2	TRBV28	TGTGCCAGCACCGCGACAGGGGTGTTTGGCTACACCTTC	CASTATGVFGYTF
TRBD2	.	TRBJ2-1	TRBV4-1	TGCGCCAGCAGACGGACTAGCGGGATCGATGAGCAGTTCTTC	CASRRTSGIDEQFF
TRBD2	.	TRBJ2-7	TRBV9	TGTGCCAGCAGCGTAGAGCCTAGCGGGTCCTACGAGCAGTACTTC	CASSVEPSGSYEQYF
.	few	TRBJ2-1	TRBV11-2	TGTGCCAGCAGCTTAGCCGACCCCTACAATGAGCAGTTCTTC	CASSLADPYNEQFF
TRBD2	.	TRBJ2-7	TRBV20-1	TGCAGTGCTCGGGACAGTACGGGACTAGCGACCTACGAGCAGTACTTC	CSARDSTGLATYEQYF
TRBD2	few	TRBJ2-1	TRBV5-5	TGTGCCAGCAGCACCGCCGGGACTAATCATGAGCAGTTCTTC	CASSTAGTNHEQFF
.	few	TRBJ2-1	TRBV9	TGTGCCAGCAGCCCCGGCCCCAGGAGTTACAATGAGCAGTTCTTC	CASSPGPRSYNEQFF
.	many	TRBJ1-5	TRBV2	TGTGCCAGCAATGCTAGGGGGACACAAAATCAGCCCCAGCATTTT	CASNARGTQNQPQHF
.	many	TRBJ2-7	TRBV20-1	TGCAGTGCTAGGGGGACATACTACGAGCAGTACTTC	CSARGTYYEQYF
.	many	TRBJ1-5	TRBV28	TGTGCCAGCAGTTTCCTGCCCCGGGAGAGTCAGCCCCAGCATTTT	CASSFLPRESQPQHF
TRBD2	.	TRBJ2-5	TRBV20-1	TGCAGTGCTAGGGGACTAGCGGGACGGATCCAAGAGACCCAGTACTTC	CSARGLAGRIQETQYF
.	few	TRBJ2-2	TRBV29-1	TGCAGCGTTGAACCGGCGGGCACCGGGGAGCTGTTTTTT	CSVEPAGTGELFF
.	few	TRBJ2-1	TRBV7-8	TGTGCCAGCAGCTTAAGCTTAACAGGGAGGTACAATGAGCAGTTCTTC	CASSLSLTGRYNEQFF
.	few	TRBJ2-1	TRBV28	TGTGCCAGCAGTCGCCATATTCGACGGGGTATATCGAGATACAATGAGCAGTTCTTC	CASSRHIRRGISRYNEQFF
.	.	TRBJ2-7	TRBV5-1	TGCGCCAGCAGCGTACAGGGATCTAACTACGAGCAGTACTTC	CASSVQGSNYEQYF
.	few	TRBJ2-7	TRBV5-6	TGTGCCAGCAGCTTGATGACTTACAAGCCCTACGAGCAGTACTTC	CASSLMTYKPYEQYF
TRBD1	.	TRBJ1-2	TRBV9	TGTGCCAGCAGCCCCTCCCCCGGACAGGGCTTTGGCTACACCTTC	CASSPSPGQGFGYTF
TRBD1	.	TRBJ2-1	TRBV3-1	TGTGCCAGCAGCCAAGCCCTGGACAGGGGACTGTTCTTC	CASSQALDRGLFF
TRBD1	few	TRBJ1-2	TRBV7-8	TGTGCCAGCAGGGCGGACAGGGACGACTGGGGCTACACCTTC	CASRADRDDWGYTF
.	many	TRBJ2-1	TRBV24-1	TGTGCCACCAGTGATTTGGGACAGCTAAACAATGAGCAGTTCTTC	CATSDLGQLNNEQFF
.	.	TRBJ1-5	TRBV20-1	TGCAGTGCTAGGAAGTTGCGCAATCAGCCCCAGCATTTT	CSARKLRNQPQHF
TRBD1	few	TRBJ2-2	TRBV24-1	TGTGCCACCCGGGGACAGGGGGCCGGGGAGCTGTTTTTT	CATRGQGAGELFF
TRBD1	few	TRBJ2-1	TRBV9	TGTGCCAGCAGCGTCTCGCGGGACAGGGGATTAGCGGACTCCTACAATGAGCAGTTCTTC	CASSVSRDRGLADSYNEQFF
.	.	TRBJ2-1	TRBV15	TGTGCCACCAGCGCATCGCCGCGGGACTCCAAACGGAATGAGCAGTTCTTC	CATSASPRDSKRNEQFF
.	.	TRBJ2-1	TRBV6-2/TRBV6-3	TGTGCCAGCAGTCCCTATCAAGGGGGAAGGAGAGATAATGAGCAGTTCTTC	CASSPYQGGRRDNEQFF
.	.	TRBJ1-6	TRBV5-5	TGTGCCAGCAGCTTTCAGGGGAGCCCGAATTCACCCCTCCACTTT	CASSFQGSPNSPLHF
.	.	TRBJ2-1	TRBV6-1	TGTGCCAGCATCATACGCTGGGGCGTAAATGAGCAGTTCTTC	CASIIRWGVNEQFF
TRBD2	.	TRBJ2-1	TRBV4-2	TGTGCCAGCAGCCCCGCCCTAGCGGGAGGGCCCTATGAGCAGTTCTTC	CASSPALAGGPYEQFF
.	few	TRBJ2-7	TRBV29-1	TGCAGCGTTGGACAGCCCGGGTCCTACGAGCAGTACTTC	CSVGQPGSYEQYF
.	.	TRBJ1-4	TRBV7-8	TGTGCCAGCAGCAGGCGGGGGTCAACTAATGAAAAACTGTTTTTT	CASSRRGSTNEKLFF